Shown below are 30 T cell receptor beta chains from a single sample sequenced in a study of T cells in tumors after PD-1 blockade. Some clones are missing from TCRdb's copy, which holds only in-frame ones; the method was immunoSEQ multiplex PCR. The sample comprises under 75,000 clones, around 67% of which are singletons, and approximately 4.5% rests with the top ten. The sequencing used PBMCs, collected after anti-PD-1 treatment. Every receptor here comes from a human donor with basal cell carcinoma.

The gene calls are TRBV5-4 and TRBJ2-3; TRBD1 aligns across 12 bases. With V trimmed by 3 bases and J by 2 bases, 7 bases remained unmatched. CDR1 is SGHNT and CDR2 is YYREEE in the germline V gene (reference sequence). The CDR3 is 17 residues long. CDR3 region: CASSSTPGQGATDTQYF. CDR3 nucleotide sequence: TGTGCCAGCAGCTCGACTCCGGGACAGGGGGCCACAGATACGCAGTATTTT. The full variable domain, completed using reference TRBV5-4 and TRBJ2-3, is ETGVTQSPTHLIKTRGQQVTLRCSSQSGHNTVSWYQQALGQGPQFIFQYYREEENGRGNFPPRFSGLQFPNYSSELNVNALELDDSALYLCASSSTPGQGATDTQYFGPGTRLTVL.

The CDR3 is CASSLVYRNTEAFF. CDR3 DNA sequence: TGTGCCAGCAGCTTGGTCTACAGAAACACTGAAGCTTTCTTT. The chain recombines TRBV5-5 with TRBJ1-1; no firm D call. CDR1 and CDR2 from the germline V gene are SGHKS and YYEKEE (reference sequence). The CDR3 contains 14 residues. Trimming shortened V by 0 bases and J by 2 bases, and 8 bases separated the two germline ends. Based on the CDR3 plus reference TRBV5-5 and TRBJ1-1, the full variable domain is DAGVTQSPTHLIKTRGQQVTLRCSPISGHKSVSWYQQVLGQGPQFIFQYYEKEERGRGNFPDRFSARQFPNYSSELNVNALLLGDSALYLCASSLVYRNTEAFFGQGTRLTVV.

CDR3 sequence reads: CASSIQGGGNTEAFF. The CDR3 DNA reads as TGTGCCAGTAGTATACAGGGCGGAGGGAACACTGAAGCTTTCTTT. This chain joins TRBV19 and TRBJ1-1, with D perhaps TRBD1 (5 bases). The CDR3 extends over 15 amino acids. The V end lost 2 bases, the J end lost 1 base, and 11 bases lay between the germline ends. Germline V gene lookup returns CDR1 LNHDA and CDR2 SQIVND (reference sequence).

The V call is TRBV19, the J call TRBJ2-7, with D perhaps matching TRBD1 (6 bases). Germline-derived CDR1 and CDR2 are LNHDA and SQIVND (reference sequence). This CDR3 has 14 amino acids. Trimming pared 5 bases from V and 3 bases from J, leaving 14 bases between. CDR3: CASSLRDIYYEQYF. CDR3 DNA: TGTGCCAGTAGTTTACGGGACATCTACTACGAGCAGTACTTC.

V and J are TRBV2 and TRBJ1-4; no clear D gene. Germline loops: CDR1 SNHLY, CDR2 FYNNEI. Trimming removed 6 bases from V and 0 bases from J, with 11 bases in between. This CDR3 is built from 15 residues. CDR3 nucleotides: TGTGCCAGCAGACCGGGCCTAGCAACTAATGAAAAACTGTTTTTT. Translating it yields CASRPGLATNEKLFF.

The rearrangement uses TRBV15 and TRBJ2-7; 9 positions match TRBD1. V shed 2 bases and J 3 bases; nucleotides not matched to a gene: 8. The CDR3 spans 16 residues. Germline V CDR1 and CDR2: LNHNV, YYDKDF (reference sequence). The CDR3 sequence is CATSRKGTGMIYEQYF. As DNA, the CDR3 is TGTGCCACCAGCAGAAAAGGGACAGGGATGATCTACGAGCAGTACTTC.

The chain carries TRBV6-5 and TRBJ2-2; D unclear. The CDR3 runs to 13 residues. Germline-derived CDR1 and CDR2 are MNHEY and SVGAGI. The V end lost 6 bases, the J end lost 5 bases, and 10 bases lay between the germline ends. CDR3 sequence reads: CASRSTKTGELFF. CDR3 nucleotides: TGTGCCAGCAGATCCACTAAAACCGGGGAGCTGTTTTTT.

This clone occurred a few times. V usage is TRBV6-5 and J usage is TRBJ2-1; 8 bases map to TRBD1. V lost 3 bases, J lost 7 bases, and 11 bases stayed unmatched. Per the germline V gene, CDR1 is MNHEY and CDR2 is SVGAGI. The CDR3 covers 16 residues. CDR3 in amino acids: CASSYSTGTGMNEQFF. In DNA, the CDR3 is TGTGCCAGCAGTTATTCCACCGGGACAGGCATGAATGAGCAGTTCTTC.

The V gene is TRBV5-6, the J gene TRBJ2-2; 9 positions match TRBD2. CDR1 is SGHDT and CDR2 is YYEEEE in the germline V gene. The V and J ends lost 2 bases and 6 bases, in that order; junction bases with no gene match: 11. The CDR3 is 17 amino acids. The CDR3 reads CASSFRSGGLVAGELFF. The CDR3 nucleotides are TGTGCCAGCAGCTTCAGAAGCGGGGGGCTTGTCGCCGGGGAGCTGTTTTTT.

This chain links TRBV6-5 with TRBJ1-1; no definite D call. The germline V and J ends were trimmed by 4 bases and 0 bases, with 9 bases remaining between them. Germline V CDR1 and CDR2: MNHEY, SVGAGI. This CDR3 is built from 14 residues. CDR3 in amino acids: CASSFGVLNTEAFF. The DNA for the CDR3 is TGTGCCAGCAGTTTTGGGGTTCTGAACACTGAAGCTTTCTTT.

The V and J genes are TRBV2 and TRBJ1-5, with 8 bases lining up with TRBD1. The junction had 8 bases not matched to a gene; V was cut back by 8 bases and J by 5 bases. The V gene's germline CDR1 is SNHLY and CDR2 FYNNEI. This CDR3 spans 14 amino acids. DNA for the CDR3: TGTGCCAGCCGGTCAGGGGGCGGCTATCAGCCCCAGCATTTT. It specifies CASRSGGGYQPQHF.

The chain couples TRBV2 to TRBJ2-7, with D possibly matching TRBD1 (6 bases). V lost 2 bases, J lost 7 bases, and 18 bases lay in between. The germline CDR1 and CDR2 sequences are SNHLY and FYNNEI. The CDR3 has 15 amino acids. In nucleotides, the CDR3 is TGTGCCAGCAGTGAACGCCTATTGGGGGCTTGGGAGCAGTACTTC. Translated: CASSERLLGAWEQYF.

The rearrangement links TRBV19 to TRBJ2-6; 11 nucleotides match TRBD1. The ends lost 3 bases at V and 0 bases at J; junction bases unmatched: 7. Germline V gene data show CDR1 as LNHDA and CDR2 as SQIVND (reference sequence). The CDR3 is 19 amino acids. The CDR3 DNA reads TGTGCCAGTAGTATCCGGGGGACAGGGGGGAGCTCTGGGGCCAACGTCCTGACTTTC. It translates to CASSIRGTGGSSGANVLTF.

By share, this clone counts as medium-sized. This chain connects TRBV23-1 to TRBJ1-2, with D possibly being TRBD1 (6 bases). TRBV23-1 falls under the ORF class, with uncertain function. The CDR3 is 13 residues long. V was shortened by 2 bases and J by 4 bases, with 8 bases between the two germline ends. CDR3 in amino acids: CASSQGTLYGYTF. CDR3 DNA: TGCGCCAGCAGTCAAGGGACACTCTATGGCTACACCTTC.

The rearrangement uses TRBV7-8 and TRBJ1-1, with TRBD1 as a possible D gene (5 bases). Germline V gene lookup returns CDR1 SGHVS and CDR2 FQNEAQ. The CDR3 is made up of 13 amino acids. Trimming removed 4 bases from V and 5 bases from J, with 11 bases in between. The CDR3 DNA is TGTGCCAGCAGCTGGGGCTTGGAAACTGAAGCTTTCTTT. Its translation is CASSWGLETEAFF. Using reference TRBV7-8 and TRBJ1-1 for the parts outside the CDR3, the full variable domain is GAGVSQSPRYKVAKRGQDVALRCDPISGHVSLFWYQQALGQGPEFLTYFQNEAQLDKSGLPSDRFFAERPEGSVSTLKIQRTQQEDSAVYLCASSWGLETEAFFGQGTRLTVV.

The CDR3 loop reads CASRAGQEKLFF. As DNA, the CDR3 is TGTGCCAGCAGAGCGGGACAGGAAAAACTGTTTTTT. This chain links TRBV7-9 with TRBJ1-4, with 7 bases that match TRBD1. The CDR3 runs 12 residues. Germline trimming cut 6 bases from V and 8 bases from J; bases unmatched to any gene: 3. Germline V CDR1 and CDR2: SEHNR, FQNEAQ (reference sequence). Full variable domain (remainder filled in from reference TRBV7-9 and TRBJ1-4): DTGVSQNPRHKITKRGQNVTFRCDPISEHNRLYWYRQTLGQGPEFLTYFQNEAQLEKSRLLSDRFSAERPKGSFSTLEIQRTEQGDSAMYLCASRAGQEKLFFGSGTQLSVL.

This rearrangement joins TRBV2 to TRBJ2-5, with D perhaps TRBD2 (5 bases). Germline V lookup: CDR1 SNHLY, CDR2 FYNNEI. This CDR3 is 12 amino acids long. The CDR3 coding sequence is TGTGTCTACTCCCGTGAGGGAGAGACCCAGTACTTC. Its protein product is CVYSREGETQYF.

This chain uses TRBV6-5 with TRBJ1-6, with 8 bases aligning to TRBD1. V trimming: 10 bases; J trimming: 8 bases; junction bases outside the gene matches: 10. The CDR3 sequence is 14 residues long. CDR1 MNHEY and CDR2 SVGAGI come from the germline V gene. Here the CDR3 reads CATCRDRLDSPLHF. CDR3 bases: TGTGCCACTTGTCGGGACAGGTTGGATTCACCCCTCCACTTT.

The rearrangement links TRBV2 to TRBJ2-6; TRBD2 might be the D (6 bases). V dropped 3 bases and J dropped 0 bases, with 12 bases sitting between them. This CDR3 spans 17 amino acids. Germline CDR1 SNHLY, CDR2 FYNNEI. CDR3 nucleotide sequence: TGTGCCAGCAGTGACGGGCAGACTAGCTCTGGGGCCAACGTCCTGACTTTC. Translated: CASSDGQTSSGANVLTF.

V and J are TRBV3-1 (or the pseudogene TRBV3-2) and TRBJ2-4, with 7 bases identical to TRBD1. Germline trimming cut 4 bases from V and 0 bases from J; bases unmatched to any gene: 9. Germline lookup yields CDR1 LGHDT and CDR2 YNNKEL (reference sequence). The CDR3 covers 17 residues. This chain's CDR3 is CASSPFAGGIAKNIQYF. The CDR3 DNA follows: TGTGCCAGCAGCCCATTTGCAGGGGGTATAGCCAAAAACATTCAGTACTTC.

DNA for the CDR3: TGTGCCAGCAGTTTAAACACGAACACCGGGGAGCTGTTTTTT. It translates to CASSLNTNTGELFF. This rearrangement joins TRBV28 to TRBJ2-2; D ambiguous. The CDR3 covers 14 residues. CDR1 MDHEN and CDR2 SYDVKM come from the germline V gene. V lost 2 bases, J lost 0 bases, and 4 bases lay in between.

Notes on this clone: One junction end does not reproduce the germline sequence, and a read error may be involved. V is TRBV6-2 or TRBV6-3 and J is TRBJ1-2; 9 bases map to TRBD1. Germline lookup yields CDR1 MNHEY and CDR2 SVGEGT. This CDR3 spans 12 amino acids. The CDR3 reads CASSSTSGTGYF. CDR3 nucleotides: TGTGCCAGCAGTTCAACCTCCGGGACAGGGTACTTC.

The V call is TRBV7-2, the J call TRBJ1-2; D is undetermined. V lost 6 bases and J lost 4, with 12 bases in between. The length of the CDR3 is 13 residues. Looked up from germline, CDR1 is SGHTA and CDR2 is FQGNSA. The CDR3 nucleotides are TGTGCCAGCAGTCCCTCGGCAGGCTATGGCTACACCTTC. It translates to CASSPSAGYGYTF.

This rearrangement joins TRBV6-5 to TRBJ2-5; D remains ambiguous. The V end was cut by 6 bases, the J end by 5 bases, with 19 bases between. This CDR3 contains 15 residues. Germline CDR1 MNHEY, CDR2 SVGAGI. CDR3 bases: TGTGCCAGCAGCCACCTTCGGGCAGCCCAGGAGACCCAGTACTTC. Encoded protein: CASSHLRAAQETQYF.

This clone was seen once. This same CDR3 is encoded by further DNA sequences in the sample. The V gene is TRBV6-5, the J gene TRBJ2-2; unclear D gene. This CDR3 comprises 14 residues. Germline values: CDR1 MNHEY, CDR2 SVGAGI. Trimming took off 2 bases at V and 3 bases at J, with 7 bases between the two ends. CDR3 nucleotides: TGTGCCAGCAGTTACGCTACGGACACCGGGGAGCTGTTTTTT. Its translation is CASSYATDTGELFF.

This clone was observed a handful of times. The V and J genes are TRBV20-1 and TRBJ1-1; D remains ambiguous. V was trimmed by 2 bases and J by 1 base, leaving 2 bases between them. The CDR3 has 11 amino acids. CDR1 DFQATT and CDR2 SNEGSKA come from the germline V gene (reference sequence). The CDR3 coding sequence is TGCAGTGCTAGACGGAACACTGAAGCTTTCTTT. Residues: CSARRNTEAFF.

This sequence joins TRBV7-2 and TRBJ2-3, with 10 positions matching TRBD1. The germline CDR1 and CDR2 sequences are SGHTA and FQGNSA. The CDR3 spans 14 residues. V lost 5 bases to trimming and J lost 3 bases; unmatched junction nucleotides: 2. The CDR3 loop reads CASSTGQGTDTQYF. CDR3 in DNA: TGTGCCAGCAGCACGGGACAGGGGACAGATACGCAGTATTTT.

The chain has TRBV4-1 and TRBJ1-1; D unresolved. V lost 1 base and J 8 bases, leaving 11 bases between the germline ends. CDR3 length: 13 amino acids. The germline V gene has CDR1 MGHRA and CDR2 YSYEKL. The CDR3 sequence: CASSQGPGEEAFF. CDR3 nucleotides: TGCGCCAGCAGCCAAGGTCCCGGGGAAGAAGCTTTCTTT.

As concerns this clone: Other DNA variants within this sample encode the same CDR3. This chain's CDR3 is CASSVGASSGNTIYF. CDR3 DNA sequence: TGTGCCAGCAGCGTAGGAGCGAGCTCTGGAAACACCATATATTTT. The rearrangement joins TRBV9 to TRBJ1-3; D gene uncertain. This CDR3 spans 15 amino acids. Trimming shortened V by 0 bases and J by 0 bases, and 7 bases separated the two germline ends. Looked up from germline, CDR1 is SGDLS and CDR2 is YYNGEE. The variable domain in full, with the rest retrieved from reference TRBV9 and TRBJ1-3, is DSGVTQTPKHLITATGQRVTLRCSPRSGDLSVYWYQQSLDQGLQFLIQYYNGEERAKGNILERFSAQQFPDLHSELNLSSLELGDSALYFCASSVGASSGNTIYFGEGSWLTVV.

This clone was counted a few times. J is TRBJ2-5 and V is TRBV7-8; 9 bases match TRBD2. Per the germline V gene, CDR1 is SGHVS and CDR2 is FQNEAQ. The CDR3 runs 15 residues. V lost 5 bases to trimming and J lost 2 bases; unmatched junction nucleotides: 6. The DNA of the CDR3 is TGTGCCAGCAGCCCTACTAGCGGGCTTCAAGAGACCCAGTACTTC. Translated: CASSPTSGLQETQYF.